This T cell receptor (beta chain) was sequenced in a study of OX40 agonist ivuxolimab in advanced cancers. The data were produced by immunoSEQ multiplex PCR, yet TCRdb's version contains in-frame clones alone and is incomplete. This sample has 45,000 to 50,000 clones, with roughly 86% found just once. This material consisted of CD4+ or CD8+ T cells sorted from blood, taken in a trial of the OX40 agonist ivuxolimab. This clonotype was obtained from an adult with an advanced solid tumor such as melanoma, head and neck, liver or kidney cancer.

For the CDR3, the DNA is TGTGCCAGCAACCAGTCACCCCGGACCGGGGAGCTGTTTTTT. Translation gives CASNQSPRTGELFF. The chain combines TRBV27 with TRBJ2-2; D ambiguous. The CDR3 runs 14 residues. Deletions cut 7 bases from V and 5 bases from J, with 14 bases between. Germline assignment: CDR1 MNHEY and CDR2 SMNVEV (reference sequence).